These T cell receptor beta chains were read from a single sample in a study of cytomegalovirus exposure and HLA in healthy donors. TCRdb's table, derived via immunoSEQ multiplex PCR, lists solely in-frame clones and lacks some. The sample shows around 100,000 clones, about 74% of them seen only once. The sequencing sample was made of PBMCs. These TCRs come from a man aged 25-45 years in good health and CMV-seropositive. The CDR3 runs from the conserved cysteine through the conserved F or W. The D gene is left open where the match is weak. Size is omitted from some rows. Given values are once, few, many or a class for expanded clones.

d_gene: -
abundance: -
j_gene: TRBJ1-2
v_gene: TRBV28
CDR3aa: CASNTGGYRGYTF
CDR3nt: TGTGCCAGCAATACGGGGGGGTATCGTGGCTACACCTTC

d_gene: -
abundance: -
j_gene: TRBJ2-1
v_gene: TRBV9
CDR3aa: CASSVGGRGMHNEQFF
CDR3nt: TGTGCCAGCAGCGTAGGGGGGCGGGGGATGCACAATGAGCAGTTCTTC

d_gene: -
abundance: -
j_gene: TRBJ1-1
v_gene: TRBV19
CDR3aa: CASSPLFRNTEAFF
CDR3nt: TGTGCCAGTAGCCCCTTGTTCAGGAACACTGAAGCTTTCTTT

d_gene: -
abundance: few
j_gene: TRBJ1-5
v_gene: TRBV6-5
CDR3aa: CASSYTGTSNQPQHF
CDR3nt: TGTGCCAGCAGTTACACAGGGACCAGCAATCAGCCCCAGCATTTT

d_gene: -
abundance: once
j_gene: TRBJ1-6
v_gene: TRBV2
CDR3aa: CASSGIQGSPLHF
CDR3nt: TGTGCCAGCAGTGGGATACAGGGATCACCCCTCCACTTT

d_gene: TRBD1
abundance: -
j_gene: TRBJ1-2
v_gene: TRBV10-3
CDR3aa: CASNRQVTGTGAGGYTF
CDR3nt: TGTGCCAGCAATAGACAAGTGACCGGGACAGGGGCGGGTGGCTACACCTTC

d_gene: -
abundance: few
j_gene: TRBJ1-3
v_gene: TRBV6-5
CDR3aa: CASSYSPRAGNTIYF
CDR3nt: TGTGCCAGCAGTTACTCTCCCAGGGCTGGAAACACCATATATTTT

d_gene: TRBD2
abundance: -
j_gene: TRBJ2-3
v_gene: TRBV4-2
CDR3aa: CASSQEPLAGGEADTQYF
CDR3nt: TGTGCCAGCAGCCAAGAGCCCCTAGCGGGGGGGGAGGCAGATACGCAGTATTTT

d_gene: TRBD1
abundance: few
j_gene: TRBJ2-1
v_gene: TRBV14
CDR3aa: CASSQYTPGQGYDEQFF
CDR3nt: TGTGCCAGCAGCCAATATACGCCGGGACAGGGGTACGATGAGCAGTTCTTC

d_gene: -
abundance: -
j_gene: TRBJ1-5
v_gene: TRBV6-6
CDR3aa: CASSTIGVKVYQPQHF
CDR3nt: TGTGCCAGCAGTACCATAGGGGTGAAGGTGTATCAGCCCCAGCATTTT

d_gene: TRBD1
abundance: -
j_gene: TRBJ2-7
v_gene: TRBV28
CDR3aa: CASKEGTGGYEQYF
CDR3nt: TGTGCCAGCAAGGAAGGGACAGGGGGGTACGAGCAGTACTTC

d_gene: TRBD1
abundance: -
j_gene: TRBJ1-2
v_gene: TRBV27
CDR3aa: CASSIGTGGNYGYTF
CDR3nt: TGTGCCAGCAGTATTGGGACAGGGGGAAACTATGGCTACACCTTC

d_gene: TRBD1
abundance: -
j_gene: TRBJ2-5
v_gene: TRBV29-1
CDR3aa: CSGGQANQETQYF
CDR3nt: TGCAGCGGGGGACAGGCCAATCAAGAGACCCAGTACTTC

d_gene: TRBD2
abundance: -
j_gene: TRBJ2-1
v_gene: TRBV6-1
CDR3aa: CASSGGLDPYNEQFF
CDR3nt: TGTGCCAGCAGTGGGGGACTAGACCCCTACAATGAGCAGTTCTTC

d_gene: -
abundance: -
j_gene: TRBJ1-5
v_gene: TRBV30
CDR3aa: CAWSKTDYQPQHF
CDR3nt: TGTGCCTGGAGTAAGACCGACTATCAGCCCCAGCATTTT

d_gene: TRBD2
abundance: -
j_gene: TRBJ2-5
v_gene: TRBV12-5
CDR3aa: CASGSPAGGMETQYF
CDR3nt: TGTGCTAGTGGCTCCCCGGCGGGGGGCATGGAGACCCAGTACTTC

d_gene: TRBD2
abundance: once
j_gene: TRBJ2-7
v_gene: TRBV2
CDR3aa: CASSEARGEQYF
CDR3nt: TGTGCCAGCAGTGAAGCGCGGGGGGAGCAGTACTTC

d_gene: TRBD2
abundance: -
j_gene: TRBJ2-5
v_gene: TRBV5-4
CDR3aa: CASSFRLAGGQETQYF
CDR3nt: TGTGCCAGCAGCTTTCGACTAGCGGGGGGCCAAGAGACCCAGTACTTC

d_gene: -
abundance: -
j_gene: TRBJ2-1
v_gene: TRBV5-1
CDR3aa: CASSLVRRGRSDEQFF
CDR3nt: TGCGCCAGCAGCTTAGTACGCAGGGGACGCTCCGATGAGCAGTTCTTC

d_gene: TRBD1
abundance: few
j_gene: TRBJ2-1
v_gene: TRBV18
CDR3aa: CASSPIFTGQGKNEQFF
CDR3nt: TGTGCCAGCTCGCCTATTTTTACGGGACAGGGCAAGAATGAGCAGTTCTTC

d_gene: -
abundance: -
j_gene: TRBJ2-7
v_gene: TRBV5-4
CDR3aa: CASSFEYPGRNEQYF
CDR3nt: TGTGCCAGCAGCTTCGAGTATCCGGGAAGGAACGAGCAGTACTTC

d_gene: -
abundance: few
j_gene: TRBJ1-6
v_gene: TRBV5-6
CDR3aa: CASSTGRANSPLHF
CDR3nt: TGTGCCAGCAGCACAGGACGGGCAAATTCACCCCTCCACTTT

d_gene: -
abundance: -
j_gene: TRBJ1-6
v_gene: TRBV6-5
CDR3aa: CASSGRGQSSPLHF
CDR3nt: TGTGCCAGCAGTGGCAGGGGCCAGAGCTCACCCCTCCACTTT

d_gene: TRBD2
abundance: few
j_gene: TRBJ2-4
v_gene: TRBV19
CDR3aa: CASTLAGGPENIQYF
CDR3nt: TGTGCCAGTACCCTAGCGGGGGGGCCCGAAAACATTCAGTACTTC

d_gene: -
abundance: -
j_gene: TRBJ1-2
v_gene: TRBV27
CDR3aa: CASSFRGAPYGYTF
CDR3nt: TGTGCCAGCAGTTTTCGGGGGGCGCCTTATGGCTACACCTTC

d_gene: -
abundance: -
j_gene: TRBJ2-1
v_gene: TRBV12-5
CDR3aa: CASGAVPAHLGEQFF
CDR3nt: TGTGCTAGTGGCGCGGTTCCGGCCCATTTAGGTGAGCAGTTCTTC

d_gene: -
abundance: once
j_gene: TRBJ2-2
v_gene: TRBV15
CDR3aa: CATSRGGANTGELFF
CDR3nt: TGTGCCACCAGCAGAGGTGGGGCTAACACCGGGGAGCTGTTTTTT

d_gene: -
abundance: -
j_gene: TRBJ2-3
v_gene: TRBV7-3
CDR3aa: CASSLHSTDTQYF
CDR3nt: TGTGCCAGCAGCTTACATAGCACAGATACGCAGTATTTT

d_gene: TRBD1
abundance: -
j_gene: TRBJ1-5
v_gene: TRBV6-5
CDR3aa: CASRMDREGNQPQHF
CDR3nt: TGTGCCAGCAGAATGGACAGGGAGGGCAATCAGCCCCAGCATTTT

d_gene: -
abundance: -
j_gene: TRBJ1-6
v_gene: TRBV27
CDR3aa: CASSLSGYSPLHF
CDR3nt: TGTGCCAGCAGTTTGTCAGGGTACTCACCCCTCCACTTT

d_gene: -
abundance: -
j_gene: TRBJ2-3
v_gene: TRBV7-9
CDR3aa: CASSLVQSTDTQYF
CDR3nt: TGTGCCAGCAGCTTAGTACAGAGCACAGATACGCAGTATTTT

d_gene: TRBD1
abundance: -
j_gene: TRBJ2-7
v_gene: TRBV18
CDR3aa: CASSPAGGQRYEQYF
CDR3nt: TGTGCCAGCTCACCAGCAGGGGGCCAGCGCTACGAGCAGTACTTC

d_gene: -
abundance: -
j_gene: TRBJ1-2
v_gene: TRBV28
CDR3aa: CASSPQAVYGYTF
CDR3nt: TGTGCCAGCAGTCCTCAGGCTGTCTATGGCTACACCTTC

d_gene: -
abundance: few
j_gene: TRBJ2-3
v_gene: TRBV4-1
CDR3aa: CASSQATSTDTQYF
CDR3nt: TGCGCCAGCAGCCAAGCGACATCCACAGATACGCAGTATTTT

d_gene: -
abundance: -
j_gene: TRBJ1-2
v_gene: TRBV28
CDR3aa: CATGRGRIGYTF
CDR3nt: TGTGCCACCGGGAGGGGGAGGATTGGCTACACCTTC

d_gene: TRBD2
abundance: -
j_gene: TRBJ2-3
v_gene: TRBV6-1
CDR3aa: CASSEAASGGPSSTDTQYF
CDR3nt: TGTGCCAGCAGTGAAGCAGCTAGCGGGGGGCCCTCTAGCACAGATACGCAGTATTTT

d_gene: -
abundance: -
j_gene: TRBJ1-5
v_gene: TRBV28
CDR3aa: CASSRSGVYSNQPQHF
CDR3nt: TGTGCCAGCAGCCGATCGGGAGTATATAGCAATCAGCCCCAGCATTTT

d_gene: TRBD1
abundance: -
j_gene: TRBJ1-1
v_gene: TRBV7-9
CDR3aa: CASSPGGRTEAFF
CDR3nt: TGTGCCAGCAGCCCAGGGGGCAGGACTGAAGCTTTCTTT

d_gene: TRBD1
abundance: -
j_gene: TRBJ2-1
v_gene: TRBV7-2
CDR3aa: CASSLAGTGGGNEQFF
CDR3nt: TGTGCCAGCAGCTTAGCCGGGACAGGGGGGGGCAATGAGCAGTTCTTC

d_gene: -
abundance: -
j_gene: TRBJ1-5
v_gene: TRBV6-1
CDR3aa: CASSEVKGWGNQPQHF
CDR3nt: TGTGCCAGCAGTGAAGTAAAGGGGTGGGGCAATCAGCCCCAGCATTTT

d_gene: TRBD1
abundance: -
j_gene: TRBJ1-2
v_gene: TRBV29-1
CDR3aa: CSGGTGGEDYGYTF
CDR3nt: TGCAGCGGAGGGACAGGGGGCGAGGACTATGGCTACACCTTC

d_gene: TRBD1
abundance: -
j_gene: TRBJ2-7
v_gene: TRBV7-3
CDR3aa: CASSLGTGSYEQYF
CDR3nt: TGTGCCAGCAGCTTAGGGACAGGGAGTTACGAGCAGTACTTC

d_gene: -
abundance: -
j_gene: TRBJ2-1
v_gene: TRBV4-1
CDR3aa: CASSQDPDTSSYNEQFF
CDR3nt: TGCGCCAGCAGCCAAGATCCGGACACGAGCTCCTACAATGAGCAGTTCTTC

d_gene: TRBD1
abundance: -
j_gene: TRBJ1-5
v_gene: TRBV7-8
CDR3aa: CASSSDRVDGQPQHF
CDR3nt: TGTGCCAGCAGCTCCGACAGGGTTGATGGGCAGCCCCAGCATTTT

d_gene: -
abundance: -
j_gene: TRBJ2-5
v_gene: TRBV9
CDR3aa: CASSRLKGETQYF
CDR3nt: TGTGCCAGCAGCCGACTAAAAGGGGAGACCCAGTACTTC

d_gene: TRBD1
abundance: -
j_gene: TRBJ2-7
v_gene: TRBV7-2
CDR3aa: CASSSGQSYEQYF
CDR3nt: TGTGCCAGCAGCTCGGGACAGTCCTACGAGCAGTACTTC

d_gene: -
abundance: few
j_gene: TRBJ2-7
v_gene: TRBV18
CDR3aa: CASSPGAHYEQYF
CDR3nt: TGTGCCAGCTCACCAGGGGCCCACTACGAGCAGTACTTC